The rows below give T cell receptor beta chains drawn from one sample of a study of T cell changes during pregnancy in multiple sclerosis. The table came from immunoSEQ multiplex PCR; TCRdb's copy has only in-frame clones and leaves some out. In the table there are approximately 2,200 clones, just under 80% of which are singletons. The sequenced sample was CD4+ T cells from PBMCs (not recorded whether the cells were cultured). All receptors derive from a female patient with multiple sclerosis, enrolled in a pregnancy study. Some clones in this sample may be carry-over from other donors' samples. Both conserved end residues are part of each CDR3. A D gene is named only where the DNA matches it firmly. Only some rows state a clone size, as once, few, many or a class for expanded clones.

-	-	TRBV14	TRBJ1-1	CASSQDSSNTEAFF	TGTGCCAGCAGCCAGGACAGCTCGAACACTGAAGCTTTCTTT
TRBD2	-	TRBV7-9	TRBJ2-3	CASSLSSGSAHTQYF	TGTGCCAGCAGCTTATCAAGCGGGAGTGCACATACGCAGTATTTT
-	-	TRBV5-6	TRBJ1-1	CASSARDIFMNTEAFF	TGTGCCAGCAGCGCCCGGGACATCTTCATGAACACTGAAGCTTTCTTT
-	-	TRBV10-3	TRBJ2-7	CAISETTPLGESSYEQYF	TGTGCCATCAGTGAGACGACCCCCCTTGGGGAAAGCTCCTACGAGCAGTACTTC
TRBD2	-	TRBV15	TRBJ2-7	CATSAGTSGLRYEQYF	TGTGCCACCAGCGCTGGGACTAGCGGACTCCGCTACGAGCAGTACTTC
-	-	TRBV15	TRBJ2-5	CATGRRGQETQYF	TGTGCCACCGGGCGAAGAGGGCAAGAGACCCAGTACTTC
-	once	TRBV9	TRBJ2-7	CASSVRGTSSYEQYF	TGTGCCAGCAGCGTACGGGGCACCTCCTCCTACGAGCAGTACTTC
TRBD1	-	TRBV7-2	TRBJ2-7	CASSSRGQVNYEQYF	TGTGCCAGCAGCTCGAGGGGACAGGTCAACTACGAGCAGTACTTC
-	-	TRBV7-3	TRBJ2-1	CASSLNPSSAKQFF	TGTGCCAGCAGCTTAAATCCAAGCAGTGCTAAGCAGTTCTTC
TRBD1	-	TRBV5-4	TRBJ2-6	CASSLDTGAGANVLTF	TGTGCCAGCAGCTTAGACACAGGGGCTGGGGCCAACGTCCTGACTTTC
-	-	TRBV10-2	TRBJ1-1	CASSGGQNTEAFF	TGCGCCAGCAGTGGGGGACAGAACACTGAAGCTTTCTTT
-	-	TRBV7-3	TRBJ2-2	CASSSSNTGELFF	TGTGCCAGCAGCTCGTCGAACACCGGGGAGCTGTTTTTT
-	-	TRBV11-3	TRBJ1-5	CASSLFGGVGQPQHF	TGTGCCAGCAGCTTATTTGGGGGTGTGGGTCAGCCCCAGCATTTT
-	-	TRBV6-5	TRBJ1-1	CASSYEAEAFF	TGTGCCAGCAGTTACGAAGCTGAAGCTTTCTTT
-	-	TRBV6-1	TRBJ2-3	CASSRTGFSTDTQYF	TGTGCCAGCAGTAGGACGGGCTTTAGCACAGATACGCAGTATTTT
TRBD2	-	TRBV27	TRBJ2-1	CASSFGGEQFF	TGTGCCAGCAGTTTCGGGGGGGAGCAGTTCTTC
-	once	TRBV28	TRBJ1-5	CASRTKQRYSNQPQHF	TGTGCCAGCAGAACCAAACAGAGATATAGCAATCAGCCCCAGCATTTT
-	-	TRBV5-1	TRBJ2-1	CASSLAGSSAGLGEQFF	TGCGCCAGCAGCTTGGCCGGGAGTAGCGCAGGATTAGGTGAGCAGTTCTTC
-	-	TRBV6-1	TRBJ1-2	CASSEGHSYYGYTF	TGTGCCAGCAGTGAAGGACACAGTTACTATGGCTACACCTTC
TRBD2	-	TRBV7-2	TRBJ2-1	CASSLEGTSGRFYNEQFF	TGTGCCAGCAGCTTAGAAGGGACTAGCGGGAGGTTCTACAATGAGCAGTTCTTC
-	-	TRBV6-5	TRBJ1-2	CASRPRTANYGYTF	TGTGCCAGCAGACCACGGACGGCTAACTATGGCTACACCTTC
-	large	TRBV10-3	TRBJ2-7	CASAKGSGSYEQYF	TGTGCCAGTGCTAAGGGTTCGGGGTCCTACGAGCAGTACTTC
-	-	TRBV7-9	TRBJ2-7	CASSSRYRDWEQYF	TGTGCCAGCAGCTCACGATATCGGGATTGGGAGCAGTACTTC
-	-	TRBV11-2	TRBJ2-3	CASSQGRNGDTQYF	TGTGCCAGCAGCCAAGGGCGGAACGGGGATACGCAGTATTTT
-	-	TRBV6-6	TRBJ2-7	CASSYSILADYEQYF	TGTGCCAGCAGTTACTCTATACTAGCCGACTACGAGCAGTACTTC
-	-	TRBV6-1	TRBJ1-5	CASRGGPNQPQHF	TGTGCCAGCAGGGGGGGACCAAATCAGCCCCAGCATTTT
TRBD2	few	TRBV6-1	TRBJ2-3	CATQAGVWDTQYF	TGTGCCACTCAAGCGGGAGTCTGGGATACGCAGTATTTT
-	-	TRBV18	TRBJ1-2	CASSPAGANYGYTF	TGTGCCAGCTCACCTGCAGGTGCTAACTATGGCTACACCTTC
-	few	TRBV6-8	TRBJ1-1	CASRLSPLKAFF	TGTGCCAGCAGATTATCCCCATTGAAGGCTTTCTTT
-	-	TRBV5-4	TRBJ1-1	CASSFPGGNTEAFF	TGTGCCAGCAGCTTTCCGGGGGGGAACACTGAAGCTTTCTTT
TRBD1	-	TRBV19	TRBJ1-2	CASSNPFGTGDSYGYTF	TGTGCCAGTAGTAACCCTTTCGGGACAGGGGACTCCTATGGCTACACCTTC
-	-	TRBV20-1	TRBJ2-1	CSARPAVAQFF	TGCAGTGCCCGGCCCGCGGTAGCGCAGTTCTTC
-	-	TRBV28	TRBJ1-1	CASSLQSDEAFF	TGTGCCAGCAGTTTACAATCGGATGAAGCTTTCTTT
-	-	TRBV6-5	TRBJ2-7	CASRDLSSYEQYF	TGTGCCAGCAGAGACCTCAGCTCCTACGAGCAGTACTTC
-	medium-sized	TRBV5-1	TRBJ2-3	CASSSSLAPWDTQYF	TGCGCCAGCAGCAGTAGTCTAGCGCCTTGGGATACGCAGTATTTT
TRBD1	-	TRBV6-5	TRBJ1-1	CASSPSPDRDTEAFF	TGTGCCAGCAGTCCTTCTCCGGACAGGGACACTGAAGCTTTCTTT
TRBD2	few	TRBV6-6	TRBJ2-3	CATQAGVWDTQYF	TGTGCCACTCAAGCGGGAGTCTGGGATACGCAGTATTTT
-	-	TRBV5-1	TRBJ1-6	CASSLGLGDHSPLHF	TGCGCCAGCAGCTTGGGTCTGGGGGATCATTCACCCCTCCACTTT
-	-	TRBV7-8	TRBJ2-6	CASSFRGPQSRANVLTF	TGTGCCAGCAGCTTTCGTGGCCCACAAAGTCGGGCCAACGTCCTGACTTTC
-	few	TRBV10-3	TRBJ1-1	CATGMPKNTEAFF	TGTGCCACGGGAATGCCCAAGAACACTGAAGCTTTCTTT
-	-	TRBV5-1	TRBJ2-2	CASSGGRRGNTGELFF	TGCGCCAGCAGCGGGGGACGGCGGGGCAACACCGGGGAGCTGTTTTTT
TRBD1	-	TRBV28	TRBJ2-2	CASKDRGEVGVNTGELFF	TGTGCCAGCAAGGACAGGGGAGAAGTTGGGGTCAACACCGGGGAGCTGTTTTTT
TRBD1	-	TRBV6-5	TRBJ2-7	CASRYRDRGRWEQYF	TGTGCCAGCAGATACCGGGACAGGGGCCGCTGGGAGCAGTACTTC
-	-	TRBV7-4	TRBJ2-6	CASSQVRSSQSRANVLTF	TGTGCCAGCAGCCAAGTGCGCAGCTCACAAAGTCGGGCCAACGTCCTGACTTTC
TRBD1	-	TRBV5-4	TRBJ2-1	CASESRGHLEEQFF	TGTGCCTCCGAAAGCAGGGGGCATCTGGAAGAGCAGTTCTTC
-	once	TRBV7-9	TRBJ1-2	CASSLGVRESGYTF	TGTGCCAGCAGCTTAGGTGTCAGGGAGTCTGGCTACACCTTC
-	-	TRBV30	TRBJ2-3	CAWSVTGGAQYF	TGTGCCTGGAGCGTCACGGGCGGCGCGCAGTATTTT